This T cell receptor (beta chain) was sequenced for a study of beta chain features in type 1 diabetes. This clone turned up a few times. Its matching antigen is unknown. Trimming took 6 bases from V and 1 from J, leaving 9 bases between them. Germline assignment: CDR1 MDHEN and CDR2 SYDVKM. This CDR3 has 13 residues. Study-wide results and limits: Individuals with type 1 diabetes displayed fewer insertions and more deletions at VDJ junctions. TCRB CDR3s from Type 1 diabetes patients were moderately but significantly shorter in all four CD4+ subsets.

The isolated RNA, all of it, was reverse transcribed, so expressed TCRB transcripts were what got sequenced. The assay was immunoSEQ multiplex PCR, and TCRdb's table has in-frame clones only and misses some. The sample lists hundreds of thousands of clones, roughly 13% seen once, with 0.02% to 0.025% in the top ten. The source is a man between 18 and 29 years old with type 1 diabetes. The sequenced sample was naive CD4+ T cells from blood. The chain is built from TRBV28 and TRBJ1-1, with D maybe TRBD1 (5 bases). The CDR3 spells CASRSTGNTEAFF. The CDR3 DNA follows: TGTGCCAGCAGGTCAACAGGGAACACTGAAGCTTTCTTT.